These 27 T cell receptor beta chains share one sample of origin, sequenced in a study of CD8 T cells in Susac syndrome. With random hexamers, about 0.45 to 1 ug RNA was reverse transcribed. Each CDR3 protein gets one entry after TCRdb re-called the immunoSEQ multiplex PCR reads with MiXCR. Found here are hundreds of thousands of distinct CDR3 sequences, about 85% of them singletons; the top ten hold about 0.1%. What was sequenced was CD8+ T cells from PBMCs. These TCRs come from a human donor with multiple sclerosis.

The gene calls are TRBV5-6 and TRBJ1-1, with D possibly being TRBD1 (5 bases). This CDR3 has 13 amino acids. V was clipped by 2 bases and J by 8 bases, with 13 bases between them. From germline, CDR1 is SGHDT and CDR2 YYEEEE. The CDR3 here is CASSFLQGTEAFF. The CDR3 nucleotides read TGTGCCAGCAGCTTCCTTCAGGGTACCGAAGCTTTCTTT. Supplemented by reference TRBV5-6 and TRBJ1-1, the full variable domain reads DAGVTQSPTHLIKTRGQQVTLRCSPKSGHDTVSWYQQALGQGPQFIFQYYEEEERQRGNFPDRFSGHQFPNYSSELNVNALLLGDSALYLCASSFLQGTEAFFGQGTRLTVV.

CDR3 loop: CASSPPRGTSGTSSYEQYF. Written as DNA, the CDR3 is TGTGCCAGCAGCCCACCGAGGGGGACTAGCGGGACCAGCTCCTACGAGCAGTACTTC. The V call is TRBV7-9, the J call TRBJ2-7; TRBD2 agrees at 13 bases. This CDR3 is 19 amino acids long. The germline V gene has CDR1 SEHNR and CDR2 FQNEAQ (reference sequence). V was clipped by 5 bases and J by 0 bases; unmatched bases: 13.

This clonotype was found once. The V call is TRBV14, the J call TRBJ2-4, with 11 nucleotides matching TRBD2. V gave up 2 bases and J gave up 0 bases; unmatched junction bases: 9. From germline, CDR1 is SGHDN and CDR2 FVKESK. The CDR3 is 19 residues long. The CDR3 region is CASSQTGTSGHLAKNIQYF. The DNA for the CDR3 is TGTGCCAGCAGCCAAACCGGGACTAGCGGCCATCTAGCCAAAAACATTCAGTACTTC.

The chain combines TRBV20-1 with TRBJ1-2; 8 bases are a match to TRBD1. With V trimmed by 0 bases and J by 7 bases, 7 bases remained unmatched. The CDR3 sequence is 14 residues long. In germline, CDR1 is DFQATT, CDR2 SNEGSKA (reference sequence). The CDR3 region is CSARDRGRVFGYTF. The CDR3, as DNA: TGCAGTGCTAGAGACAGGGGGCGCGTCTTTGGCTACACCTTC.

The chain has TRBV5-6 and TRBJ2-3; D uncertain. Germline-derived CDR1 and CDR2 are SGHDT and YYEEEE. V lost 0 bases, J lost 0 bases, and 11 bases lay in between. This CDR3 has 16 residues. For the CDR3, the DNA is TGTGCCAGCAGCTTGGCCGTAAAGGACAGCACAGATACGCAGTATTTT. It is translated as CASSLAVKDSTDTQYF. The full variable domain, rest sourced from reference TRBV5-6 and TRBJ2-3, is DAGVTQSPTHLIKTRGQQVTLRCSPKSGHDTVSWYQQALGQGPQFIFQYYEEEERQRGNFPDRFSGHQFPNYSSELNVNALLLGDSALYLCASSLAVKDSTDTQYFGPGTRLTVL.

The genes are TRBV6-5 and TRBJ2-3; D call uncertain. CDR3 size: 15 residues. The germline V and J ends were trimmed by 0 bases and 4 bases, with 11 bases remaining between them. Germline CDR1 is MNHEY and CDR2 is SVGAGI. CDR3 amino acids: CASSYSTYGPDTQYF. In DNA, the CDR3 is TGTGCCAGCAGTTACTCGACTTACGGGCCAGATACGCAGTATTTT.

V is TRBV5-1 and J is TRBJ2-1, with 12 nucleotides matching TRBD1. In germline, CDR1 is SGHRS, CDR2 YFSETQ. V gave up 3 bases and J gave up 7 bases; unmatched junction bases: 8. This CDR3 contains 16 residues. The CDR3 spells CASSSRDRGLGNEQFF. CDR3 sequence (DNA): TGCGCCAGCAGCTCCCGGGACAGGGGGCTTGGGAATGAGCAGTTCTTC.

V gene TRBV6-5 combines with J gene TRBJ2-1, with unresolved D. This CDR3 region has 11 residues. The V and J ends lost 8 bases and 6 bases respectively, with 8 bases between them. Per germline, CDR1 MNHEY and CDR2 SVGAGI. This CDR3 is CASLAGNEQFF. The CDR3 DNA reads as TGTGCCAGCTTAGCCGGCAATGAGCAGTTCTTC.

CDR3 amino acids: CASSEVSRQLDYEQYF. CDR3 sequence (DNA): TGTGCCAGCAGTGAAGTTTCTCGGCAGCTTGACTACGAGCAGTACTTC. The J gene is TRBJ2-7, the V gene TRBV2; D unresolved. V lost 1 base to trimming and J lost 3 bases, with 16 bases between them. Germline V gene data show CDR1 as SNHLY and CDR2 as FYNNEI. CDR3 size: 16 residues.

This rearrangement joins TRBV27 to TRBJ1-5; D ambiguous. This CDR3 is 15 amino acids long. The V end lost 5 bases, the J end lost 0 bases, and 11 bases lay between the germline ends. In germline, CDR1 is MNHEY, CDR2 SMNVEV (reference sequence). The CDR3 bases are TGTGCCAGCAGTCCAACCCTCGGTAGCAATCAGCCCCAGCATTTT. It codes for CASSPTLGSNQPQHF.

The chain recombines TRBV4-1 with TRBJ1-5; 7 bases line up with TRBD1. The CDR3 length is 13 residues. The V segment lost 3 bases and the J segment 5 bases; nucleotides outside the gene matches: 1. Looked up from germline, CDR1 is MGHRA and CDR2 is YSYEKL. Written as DNA, the CDR3 is TGCGCCAGCAGCCAGGACAGGTATCAGCCCCAGCATTTT. Translation gives CASSQDRYQPQHF.

The chain recombines TRBV27 with TRBJ2-7; perhaps TRBD2 as D (6 bases). V dropped 1 base and J dropped 3 bases, with 16 bases sitting between them. Germline V lookup: CDR1 MNHEY, CDR2 SMNVEV (reference sequence). The CDR3 spans 16 residues. CDR3 loop: CASSLYAGTLDYEQYF. The CDR3, as DNA: TGTGCCAGCAGTTTATACGCCGGGACTCTAGACTACGAGCAGTACTTC.

The rearrangement uses TRBV19 and TRBJ1-5; no reliable D call. V dropped 4 bases and J dropped 4 bases, with 26 bases sitting between them. The CDR3 is made up of 19 amino acids. CDR1 is LNHDA and CDR2 is SQIVND in the germline V gene (reference sequence). The DNA of the CDR3 is TGTGCCAGTAGTAAAGCCCCACGGGGTTCGCCGGGCCTAAATCAGCCCCAGCATTTT. It specifies CASSKAPRGSPGLNQPQHF.

The chain links TRBV5-1 to TRBJ1-6; 12 bases match TRBD1. The CDR3 consists of 17 residues. Losses at the gene ends were 1 base for V and 10 bases for J; bases not matched to a gene: 9. Germline V gene lookup returns CDR1 SGHRS and CDR2 YFSETQ. CDR3 nucleotide sequence: TGCGCCAGCAGCTTGCAGGGACAGGGGGCGATCGGGTCACCCCTCCACTTT. Translated: CASSLQGQGAIGSPLHF. Supplemented by reference TRBV5-1 and TRBJ1-6, the full variable domain reads KAGVTQTPRYLIKTRGQQVTLSCSPISGHRSVSWYQQTPGQGLQFLFEYFSETQRNKGNFPGRFSGRQFSNSRSEMNVSTLELGDSALYLCASSLQGQGAIGSPLHFGNGTRLTVT.

The rearrangement links TRBV28 to TRBJ1-5; a weak D match, TRBD1 (6 bases). Trimming stripped 6 bases from V and 4 bases from J, with 25 bases between. The CDR3 totals 18 residues. Germline V gene sequence: CDR1 MDHEN, CDR2 SYDVKM. CDR3 protein: CASSPQQRAGRGNQPQHF. The CDR3 DNA reads TGTGCCAGCAGCCCCCAGCAACGGGCAGGGAGGGGGAATCAGCCCCAGCATTTT.

This clonotype was seen more than once but under ten times. The chain employs TRBV4-1 and TRBJ2-7; maybe TRBD1 (6 bases). The CDR3 covers 14 residues. The germline V and J ends were trimmed by 2 bases and 5 bases, with 13 bases remaining between them. CDR1 and CDR2 from the germline V gene are MGHRA and YSYEKL. The CDR3 region is CASSQLTGTDEQYF. DNA of the CDR3: TGCGCCAGCAGCCAACTTACAGGGACCGACGAGCAGTACTTC.

This clonotype came up a few times. The chain employs TRBV5-4 and TRBJ1-2; D call uncertain. Trimming took 0 bases from V and 5 from J, leaving 5 bases between them. This CDR3 has 12 residues. Germline CDR1 SGHNT, CDR2 YYREEE (reference sequence). The CDR3 here is CASSLGEYGYTF. The DNA for the CDR3 is TGTGCCAGCAGCTTGGGGGAGTATGGCTACACCTTC. The whole variable domain, filled in from reference TRBV5-4 and TRBJ1-2, reads ETGVTQSPTHLIKTRGQQVTLRCSSQSGHNTVSWYQQALGQGPQFIFQYYREEENGRGNFPPRFSGLQFPNYSSELNVNALELDDSALYLCASSLGEYGYTFGSGTRLTVV.

The chain couples TRBV9 to TRBJ1-1; 7 positions match TRBD1. CDR3 length: 15 amino acids. The V gene's germline CDR1 is SGDLS and CDR2 YYNGEE. V lost 4 bases and J lost 6; bases outside the gene matches: 12. The CDR3 loop reads CASSPQQGWEAEAFF. The CDR3 region has the DNA TGTGCCAGCAGCCCCCAACAGGGGTGGGAAGCTGAAGCTTTCTTT.

The chain recombines TRBV6-1 with TRBJ2-7; 10 bases map to TRBD1. The CDR3 is made up of 15 amino acids. The V and J ends lost 2 bases and 4 bases, in that order; junction bases with no gene match: 5. The germline CDR1 and CDR2 sequences are MNHNS and SASEGT. The CDR3 DNA reads TGTGCCAGCAGTGAACAAGGGACAGGGGTTTACGAGCAGTACTTC. It translates to CASSEQGTGVYEQYF.

Worth noting for this clonotype: A read error may produce the germline difference seen at one junction end. The J gene is TRBJ1-3, the V gene TRBV12-3 or TRBV12-4; D is unclear. The CDR3 sequence is 12 residues long. Written as DNA, the CDR3 is TGTGCCAGCCGCTCATTTGGAGACACCATATATTTT. This translates into CASRSFGDTIYF.

J is TRBJ2-7 and V is TRBV28; 7 bases are shared with TRBD2. Germline trimming cut 5 bases from V and 5 bases from J; bases unmatched to any gene: 9. Per germline, CDR1 MDHEN and CDR2 SYDVKM. The CDR3 totals 14 residues. CDR3 sequence (DNA): TGTGCCAGCAGTGTAGCGGGCGCAGGACACGAGCAGTACTTC. Its protein is CASSVAGAGHEQYF.

The J gene is TRBJ1-4, the V gene TRBV4-1, with D possibly matching TRBD1 (5 bases). The CDR3 extends over 15 amino acids. The germline gives CDR1 MGHRA, CDR2 YSYEKL. V was clipped by 0 bases and J by 5 bases, with 10 bases between them. CDR3 protein: CASSQDPAGNEKLFF. The CDR3 DNA reads TGCGCCAGCAGCCAAGACCCAGCAGGGAATGAAAAACTGTTTTTT.

This chain connects TRBV28 to TRBJ2-3; perhaps TRBD2 as D (5 bases). CDR1 is MDHEN and CDR2 is SYDVKM in the germline V gene. This CDR3 is 14 amino acids long. The V gene lost 2 bases and the J gene lost 7 bases, with 13 bases spanning the gap. CDR3 DNA sequence: TGTGCCAGCAGTTTAATGGCCGGAGGCCATACGCAGTATTTT. This encodes CASSLMAGGHTQYF.

The chain couples TRBV27 to TRBJ2-4, with D possibly matching TRBD1 (5 bases). Trimming left V 0 bases short and J 1 base short, with 16 bases between. Germline V gene lookup returns CDR1 MNHEY and CDR2 SMNVEV (reference sequence). The CDR3 runs 18 residues. CDR3 region: CASSLSGQGVAAKNIQYF. CDR3 DNA: TGTGCCAGCAGTTTATCTGGGCAGGGTGTGGCGGCCAAAAACATTCAGTACTTC.

Notes on this clonotype: Germline and junction disagree at one end, which may indicate a read error. This chain connects TRBV5-5 to TRBJ1-5, with a possible D match to TRBD1 (5 bases). This CDR3 has 15 residues. Germline CDR1 and CDR2: SGHKS and YYEKEE (reference sequence). In nucleotides, the CDR3 is TGTGCCAGCAGCTTGGCGGGGGGGGAACATCAGCCCCAACATTTT. This translates into CASSLAGGEHQPQHF.

Here the CDR3 reads CASSYTREREGPEQYF. In DNA form, the CDR3 reads TGTGCCAGCAGTTACACGCGGGAGCGGGAGGGCCCCGAGCAGTACTTC. The rearrangement uses TRBV6-5 and TRBJ2-7, with 10 nucleotides matching TRBD2. The CDR3 length is 16 residues. Looked up from germline, CDR1 is MNHEY and CDR2 is SVGAGI. With V trimmed by 2 bases and J by 6 bases, 10 bases remained unmatched.

The rearrangement joins TRBV6-2 or TRBV6-3 to TRBJ2-7, with a possible D match to TRBD2 (6 bases). In germline, CDR1 is MNHEY, CDR2 SVGEGT. Trimming cost V 10 bases and J 3 bases, with 16 bases left between them. This CDR3 spans 13 amino acids. CDR3 DNA sequence: TGTGCCACCAGAGAGGGACTCCTCTACGAGCAGTACTTC. It encodes CATREGLLYEQYF.